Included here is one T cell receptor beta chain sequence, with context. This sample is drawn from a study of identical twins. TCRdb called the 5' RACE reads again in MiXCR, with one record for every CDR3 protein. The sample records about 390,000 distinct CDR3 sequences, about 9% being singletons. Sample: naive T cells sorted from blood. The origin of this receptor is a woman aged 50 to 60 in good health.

The CDR3 DNA sequence: TGTGCCAGCAGCGGGACACCGATCTACGAGCAGTACTTC. Encoded protein: CASSGTPIYEQYF. The V and J genes are TRBV12-3 or TRBV12-4 and TRBJ2-7; maybe TRBD1 (6 bases). Trimming took off 6 bases at V and 3 bases at J, with 12 bases between the two ends. The CDR3 consists of 13 residues.